This T cell receptor (beta chain) stems from a study of CD4+ T cells in melanoma. General observations from the study: In melanoma, neoantigen-specific CD4+ T cells reportedly differed in differentiation state. CD8+ T cell, macrophage and B cell function reportedly correlated with neoantigen-specific CD4+ T cells.

This clone was counted a few times. Its antigen remains unidentified. Data came from immunoSEQ multiplex PCR; TCRdb stores just in-frame clones and leaves some out. This table has around 14,000 clones, roughly 69% appearing once. The CDR3 sequence is 15 residues long. Per germline, CDR1 MNHEY and CDR2 SVGAGI. V lost 3 bases to trimming and J lost 4 bases, with 10 bases between them. The V and J genes are TRBV6-5 and TRBJ2-6; a possible D gene is TRBD2 (5 bases). Sample: cells from a culture (not recorded whether cultured in vitro). The receptor's source is a human donor with melanoma. The CDR3 sequence is CASSYRGSGANVLTF. As DNA, the CDR3 is TGTGCCAGCAGTTATCGAGGGTCCGGGGCCAACGTCCTGACTTTC.